The 5 T cell receptor beta chains reported below all come from one sample, sequenced in a study of human T cells and chemical hapten exposure. TCRdb fed the 5' RACE reads into MiXCR, producing one record per CDR3 protein. The sample yields roughly 110,000 distinct CDR3 sequences, 15% to 20% seen once. The template was total RNA from unfractionated whole blood. The receptors originated from a human donor in good health.

This clonotype was seen at least ten times. This rearrangement joins TRBV29-1 to TRBJ1-1, with D tentatively TRBD1 (6 bases). The CDR3 totals 13 residues. Deletions cut 6 bases from V and 1 base from J, with 12 bases between. Germline V lookup: CDR1 SQVTM, CDR2 ANQGSEA. Here the CDR3 reads CSVEHRANTEAFF. DNA of the CDR3: TGCAGCGTAGAACACAGGGCGAACACTGAAGCTTTCTTT.

The chain combines TRBV19 with TRBJ2-7, with D perhaps matching TRBD1 (5 bases). In germline, CDR1 is LNHDA, CDR2 SQIVND (reference sequence). This CDR3 spans 15 amino acids. V lost 5 bases, J lost 3 bases, and 17 bases lay in between. The DNA of the CDR3 is TGTGCCAGTAGTTCCCAGGGTTTCTGGGACTACGAGCAGTACTTC. Translation gives CASSSQGFWDYEQYF.

The rearrangement uses TRBV6-6 and TRBJ1-2; 9 bases match TRBD1. This CDR3 is 17 amino acids long. Germline CDR1 MNHNY, CDR2 SVGAGI (reference sequence). V shed 5 bases, J shed 0 bases, and the junction held 10 bases outside the gene matches. The CDR3 DNA sequence: TGTGCCAGCAGTGACACTGGACAGGGGCTTTCTAACTATGGCTACACCTTC. This gives the protein CASSDTGQGLSNYGYTF.

This clonotype was recorded a few times. V usage is TRBV5-1 and J usage is TRBJ1-1; D is unclear. The CDR3 runs 14 residues. V lost 0 bases and J 1 base, leaving 7 bases between the germline ends. Germline lookup yields CDR1 SGHRS and CDR2 YFSETQ. CDR3 DNA sequence: TGCGCCAGCAGCTTGGATCCGGGGAACACTGAAGCTTTCTTT. Translation: CASSLDPGNTEAFF.

The chain links TRBV5-1 to TRBJ2-7, with D perhaps TRBD2 (7 bases). The CDR3 contains 14 residues. The germline V and J ends were trimmed by 4 bases and 6 bases, with 17 bases remaining between them. Germline CDR1 reads SGHRS; CDR2 reads YFSETQ. The CDR3 DNA reads as TGCGCCAGCAGCCCCGAGGGGGGGAACTTCGAGCAGTACTTC. Its translation: CASSPEGGNFEQYF.